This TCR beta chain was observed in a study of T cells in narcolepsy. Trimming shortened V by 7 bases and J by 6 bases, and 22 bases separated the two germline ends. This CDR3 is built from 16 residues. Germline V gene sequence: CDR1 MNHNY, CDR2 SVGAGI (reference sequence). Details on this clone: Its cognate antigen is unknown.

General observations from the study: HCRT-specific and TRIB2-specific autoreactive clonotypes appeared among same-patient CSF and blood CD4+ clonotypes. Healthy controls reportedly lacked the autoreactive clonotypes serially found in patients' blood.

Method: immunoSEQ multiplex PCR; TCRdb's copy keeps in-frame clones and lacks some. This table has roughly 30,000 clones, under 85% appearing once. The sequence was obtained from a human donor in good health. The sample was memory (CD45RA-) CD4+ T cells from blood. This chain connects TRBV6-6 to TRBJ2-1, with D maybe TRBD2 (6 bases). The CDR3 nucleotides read TGTGCCAGCAACCCACGGCGGGGTGAGGGAGGCAATGAGCAGTTCTTC. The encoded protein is CASNPRRGEGGNEQFF.